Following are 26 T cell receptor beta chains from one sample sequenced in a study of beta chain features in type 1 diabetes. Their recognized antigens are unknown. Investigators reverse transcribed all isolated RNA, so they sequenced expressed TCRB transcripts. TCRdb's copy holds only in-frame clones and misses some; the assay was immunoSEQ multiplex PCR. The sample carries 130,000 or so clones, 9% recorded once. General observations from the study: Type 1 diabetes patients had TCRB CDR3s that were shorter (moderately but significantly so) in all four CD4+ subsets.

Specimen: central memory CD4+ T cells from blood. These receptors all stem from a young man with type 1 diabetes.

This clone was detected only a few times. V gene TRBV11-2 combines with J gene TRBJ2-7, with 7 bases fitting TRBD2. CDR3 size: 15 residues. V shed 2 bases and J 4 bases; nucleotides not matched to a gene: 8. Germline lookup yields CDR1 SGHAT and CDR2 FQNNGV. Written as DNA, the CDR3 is TGTGCCAGCAGCTTATACGGGGGGAGCGAATACGAGCAGTACTTC. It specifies CASSLYGGSEYEQYF.

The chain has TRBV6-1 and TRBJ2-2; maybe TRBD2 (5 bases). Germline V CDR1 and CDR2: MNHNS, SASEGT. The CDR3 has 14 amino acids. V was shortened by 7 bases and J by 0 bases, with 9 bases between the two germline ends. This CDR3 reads CASTDSTNTGELFF. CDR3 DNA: TGTGCCAGCACGGACTCGACGAACACCGGGGAGCTGTTTTTT.

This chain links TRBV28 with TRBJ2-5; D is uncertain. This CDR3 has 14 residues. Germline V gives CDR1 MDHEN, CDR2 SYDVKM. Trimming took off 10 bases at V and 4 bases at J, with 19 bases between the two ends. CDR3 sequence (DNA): TGTGCCACAACTCTGCAGGTCTTCGGAGAGACCCAGTACTTC. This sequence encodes CATTLQVFGETQYF.

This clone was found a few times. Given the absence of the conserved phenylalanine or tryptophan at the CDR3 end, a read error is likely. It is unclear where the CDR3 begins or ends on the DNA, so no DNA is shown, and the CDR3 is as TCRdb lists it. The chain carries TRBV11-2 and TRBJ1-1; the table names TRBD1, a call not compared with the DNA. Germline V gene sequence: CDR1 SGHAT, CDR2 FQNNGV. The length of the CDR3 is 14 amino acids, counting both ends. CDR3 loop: CASSWSGQGAQLGL.

CDR3 protein: CASSYSSSGGRELFF. CDR3 nucleotides: TGTGCCAGCAGTTACTCGAGTAGCGGGGGTAGGGAGCTGTTTTTT. The chain joins TRBV6-5 to TRBJ2-2, with 9 bases fitting TRBD2. CDR1 MNHEY and CDR2 SVGAGI come from the germline V gene. The CDR3 runs to 15 residues. V shed 0 bases and J 9 bases; nucleotides not matched to a gene: 5.

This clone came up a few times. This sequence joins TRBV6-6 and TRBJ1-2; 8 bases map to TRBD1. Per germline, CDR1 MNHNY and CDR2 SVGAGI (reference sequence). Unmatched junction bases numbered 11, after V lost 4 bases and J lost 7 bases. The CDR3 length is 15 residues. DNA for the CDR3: TGTGCCAGCAGTTCCATGACAGGGGACTCGGGTGGCTACACCTTC. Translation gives CASSSMTGDSGGYTF.

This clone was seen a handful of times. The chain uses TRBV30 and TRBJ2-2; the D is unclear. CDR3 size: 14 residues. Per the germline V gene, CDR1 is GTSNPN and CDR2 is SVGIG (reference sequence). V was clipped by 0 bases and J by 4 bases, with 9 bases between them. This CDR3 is CAWSVLQTTGELFF. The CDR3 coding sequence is TGTGCCTGGAGTGTACTCCAAACCACCGGGGAGCTGTTTTTT.

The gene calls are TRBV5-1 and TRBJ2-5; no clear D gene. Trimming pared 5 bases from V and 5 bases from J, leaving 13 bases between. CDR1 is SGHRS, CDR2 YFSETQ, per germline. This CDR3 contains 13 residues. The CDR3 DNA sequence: TGCGCCAGCAGGACTTCTCCTAGGGAGACCCAGTACTTC. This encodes CASRTSPRETQYF.

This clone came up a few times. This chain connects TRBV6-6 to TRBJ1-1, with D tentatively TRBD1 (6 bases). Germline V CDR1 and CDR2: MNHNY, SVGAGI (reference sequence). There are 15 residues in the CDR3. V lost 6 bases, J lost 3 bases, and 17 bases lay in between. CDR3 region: CASSVRGLVDTEAFF. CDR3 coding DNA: TGTGCCAGCAGCGTCAGGGGCTTGGTGGACACTGAAGCTTTCTTT.

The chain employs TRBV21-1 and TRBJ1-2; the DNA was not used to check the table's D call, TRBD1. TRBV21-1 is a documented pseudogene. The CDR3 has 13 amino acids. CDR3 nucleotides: TGTGCCAGCAAAGGGAAGGGGGCATCTGGCTACACCTTC. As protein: CASKGKGASGYTF.

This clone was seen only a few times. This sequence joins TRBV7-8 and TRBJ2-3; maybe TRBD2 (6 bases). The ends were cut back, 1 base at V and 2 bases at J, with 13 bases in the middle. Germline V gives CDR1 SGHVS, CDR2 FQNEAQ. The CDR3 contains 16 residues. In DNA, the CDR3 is TGTGCCAGCAGCTTAGGGTTACGGGGGAACACAGATACGCAGTATTTT. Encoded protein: CASSLGLRGNTDTQYF.

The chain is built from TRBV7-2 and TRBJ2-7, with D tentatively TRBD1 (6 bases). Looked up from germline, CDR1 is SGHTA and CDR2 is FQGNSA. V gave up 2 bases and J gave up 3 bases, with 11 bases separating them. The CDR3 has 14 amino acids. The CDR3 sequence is CASSLQGPHYEQYF. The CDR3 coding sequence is TGTGCCAGCAGCTTACAGGGGCCACACTACGAGCAGTACTTC.

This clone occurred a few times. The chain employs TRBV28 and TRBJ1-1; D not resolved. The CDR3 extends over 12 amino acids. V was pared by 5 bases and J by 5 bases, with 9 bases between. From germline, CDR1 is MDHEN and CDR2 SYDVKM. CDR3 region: CASSTGYTEAFF. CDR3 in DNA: TGTGCCAGCAGTACGGGATATACTGAAGCTTTCTTT.

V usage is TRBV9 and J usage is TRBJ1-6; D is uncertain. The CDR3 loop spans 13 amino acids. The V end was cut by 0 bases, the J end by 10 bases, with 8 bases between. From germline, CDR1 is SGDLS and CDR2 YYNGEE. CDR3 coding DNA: TGTGCCAGCAGCGTAGGATCGCGCTCACCCCTCCACTTT. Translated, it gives CASSVGSRSPLHF.

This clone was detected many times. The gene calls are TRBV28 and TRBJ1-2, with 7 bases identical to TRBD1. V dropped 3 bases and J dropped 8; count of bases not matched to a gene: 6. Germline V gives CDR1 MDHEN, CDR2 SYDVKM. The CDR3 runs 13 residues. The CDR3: CASSLDRTGGYTF. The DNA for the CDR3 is TGTGCCAGCAGTTTGGACAGGACGGGCGGCTACACCTTC.

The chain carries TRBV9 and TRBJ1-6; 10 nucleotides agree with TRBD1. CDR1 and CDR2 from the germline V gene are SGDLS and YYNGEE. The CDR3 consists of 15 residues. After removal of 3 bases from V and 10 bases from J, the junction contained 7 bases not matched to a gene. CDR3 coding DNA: TGTGCCAGCAGCGCCGGGGACAGGGGTGGCTCACCCCTCCACTTT. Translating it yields CASSAGDRGGSPLHF.

In DNA form, the CDR3 reads TGTGCCAGCAGTTTTCGTAGGGGTGGAGATGAGCAGTTCTTC. It translates to CASSFRRGGDEQFF. The V and J genes are TRBV27 and TRBJ2-1, with D possibly being TRBD1 (5 bases). The CDR3 sequence is 14 residues long. Trimming took off 3 bases at V and 8 bases at J, with 14 bases between the two ends. Germline V gene data show CDR1 as MNHEY and CDR2 as SMNVEV (reference sequence).

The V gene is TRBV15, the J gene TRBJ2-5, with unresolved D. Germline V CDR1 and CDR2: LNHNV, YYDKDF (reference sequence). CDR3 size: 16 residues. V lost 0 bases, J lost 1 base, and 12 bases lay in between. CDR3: CATSRDTTLLQETQYF. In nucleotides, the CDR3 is TGTGCCACCAGCAGAGATACGACACTCCTCCAAGAGACCCAGTACTTC.

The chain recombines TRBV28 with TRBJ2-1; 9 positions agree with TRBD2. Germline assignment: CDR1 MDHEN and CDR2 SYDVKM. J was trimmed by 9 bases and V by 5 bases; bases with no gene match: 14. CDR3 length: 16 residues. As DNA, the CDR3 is TGTGCCAGCAGTACAGCGGGGGGCCTCGACGGGGGTGAGCAGTTCTTC. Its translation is CASSTAGGLDGGEQFF. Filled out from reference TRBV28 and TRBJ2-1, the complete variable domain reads DVKVTQSSRYLVKRTGEKVFLECVQDMDHENMFWYRQDPGLGLRLIYFSYDVKMKEKGDIPEGYSVSREKKERFSLILESASTNQTSMYLCASSTAGGLDGGEQFFGPGTRLTVL.

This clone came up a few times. CDR3 in DNA: TGTGCCAGCAGCTCCTACAGGGGGGCCTCCTACGAGCAGTACTTC. Translated, it gives CASSSYRGASYEQYF. The chain recombines TRBV11-2 with TRBJ2-7, with 8 positions matching TRBD1. V gave up 4 bases and J gave up 0 bases; unmatched junction bases: 5. Germline loops: CDR1 SGHAT, CDR2 FQNNGV. The CDR3 has 15 amino acids.

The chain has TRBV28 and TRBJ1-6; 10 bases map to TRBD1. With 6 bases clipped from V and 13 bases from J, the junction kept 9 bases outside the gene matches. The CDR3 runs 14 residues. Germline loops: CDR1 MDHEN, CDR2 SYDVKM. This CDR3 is CASSQDRGLMPLHF. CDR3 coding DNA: TGTGCCAGCAGCCAAGACAGGGGGCTTATGCCCCTCCACTTT.

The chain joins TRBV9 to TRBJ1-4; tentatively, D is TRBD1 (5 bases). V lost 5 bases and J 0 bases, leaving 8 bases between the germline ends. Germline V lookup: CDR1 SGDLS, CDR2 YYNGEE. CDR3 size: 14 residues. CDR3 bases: TGTGCCAGCAGTCAGACAGCAACTAATGAAAAACTGTTTTTT. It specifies CASSQTATNEKLFF.

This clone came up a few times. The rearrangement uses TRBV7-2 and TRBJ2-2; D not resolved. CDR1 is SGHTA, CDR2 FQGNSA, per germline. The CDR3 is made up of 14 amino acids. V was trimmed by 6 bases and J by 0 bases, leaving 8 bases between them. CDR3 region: CASRPDTNTGELFF. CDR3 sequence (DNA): TGTGCCAGCAGACCAGACACGAACACCGGGGAGCTGTTTTTT.

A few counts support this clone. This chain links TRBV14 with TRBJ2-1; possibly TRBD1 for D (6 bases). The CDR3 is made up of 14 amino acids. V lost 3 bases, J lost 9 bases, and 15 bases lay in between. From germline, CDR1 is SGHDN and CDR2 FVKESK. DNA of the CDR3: TGTGCCAGCAGCCACAGCCACAGGGACGGTGAGCAGTTCTTC. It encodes CASSHSHRDGEQFF.

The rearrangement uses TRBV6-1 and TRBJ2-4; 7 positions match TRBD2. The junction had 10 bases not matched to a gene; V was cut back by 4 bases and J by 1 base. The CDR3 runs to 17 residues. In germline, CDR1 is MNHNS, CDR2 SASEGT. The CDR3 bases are TGTGCCAGCAGTGTAGAATGGGAGGGGCTCGCCAAAAACATTCAGTACTTC. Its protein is CASSVEWEGLAKNIQYF.

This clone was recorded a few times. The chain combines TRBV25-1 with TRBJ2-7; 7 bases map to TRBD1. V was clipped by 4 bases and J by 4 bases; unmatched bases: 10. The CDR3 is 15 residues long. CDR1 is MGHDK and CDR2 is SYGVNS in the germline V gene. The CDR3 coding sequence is TGTGCCAGCAGTGGGACTGACGGGACAGCATACGAGCAGTACTTC. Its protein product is CASSGTDGTAYEQYF.